These T cell receptor beta chains were read from a single sample in a study of CD8 T cells in ankylosing spondylitis. Via MiXCR, TCRdb re-called the 5' RACE reads, giving one row per CDR3 protein. The sample contains tens of thousands of distinct CDR3 sequences, roughly 30% of which appear only once. The sequencing input was blood, either unsorted or a sorted T cell fraction (not recorded which). The receptors were gathered from a male donor with ankylosing spondylitis or in good health (not recorded which). CDR3s include the opening cysteine and the closing phenylalanine or tryptophan. A D gene is named only where the DNA matches it firmly. Clone size is shown for a subset of rows, as once, few, many or a class of expanded clone.

TRBD1	-	TRBJ1-2	TRBV5-7	TGTGCCAGCAGCCGTGGACAGGGGCTTTCCCTCTATGGCTACACCTTC	CASSRGQGLSLYGYTF
-	many	TRBJ2-1	TRBV24-1	TGTGCCACCAGTGATTTAGGACAGCTCAATGAGCAGTTCTTC	CATSDLGQLNEQFF
-	many	TRBJ2-7	TRBV20-1	TGCAGTGCTAGCTCCGGGTACGAGCAGTACTTC	CSASSGYEQYF
-	few	TRBJ1-1	TRBV7-2	TGTGCCAGCAGCTTCGGGGGCGCGTCTTTTGAAGCTTTCTTT	CASSFGGASFEAFF
-	few	TRBJ1-4	TRBV12-3/TRBV12-4	TGTGCCAGCAGTTTCGGGGGCTTTGCCCGCAATGAAAAACTGTTTTTT	CASSFGGFARNEKLFF
-	few	TRBJ1-2	TRBV18	TGTGCCAGCTCACCGGCGGGACGGGCTAACTATGGCTACACCTTC	CASSPAGRANYGYTF
-	many	TRBJ2-3	TRBV27	TGTGCCAGCAGCGGATACGATACGCAGTATTTT	CASSGYDTQYF
-	-	TRBJ2-5	TRBV20-1	TGCAGTGCTAGAGGGTCGGTAGGAGCCTTTATCCAAGAGACCCAGTACTTC	CSARGSVGAFIQETQYF
TRBD1	-	TRBJ1-5	TRBV6-1	TGTGCCAGCAGACCACAGGGGGGAGGGTGGCAGCCCCAGCATTTT	CASRPQGGGWQPQHF
-	few	TRBJ1-1	TRBV20-1	TGCAGTGCTAGACAGAGACCAAACACTGAAGCTTTCTTT	CSARQRPNTEAFF
TRBD1	-	TRBJ2-5	TRBV19	TGTGCCACCTTCGGACAGGCCCAAGAGACCCAGTACTTC	CATFGQAQETQYF
TRBD1	few	TRBJ2-5	TRBV7-2	TGTGCCAGCAGCTCAGTAAGGACAGGGCACCAAGAGACCCAGTACTTC	CASSSVRTGHQETQYF
TRBD1	few	TRBJ2-2	TRBV29-1	TGCAGCGTTGTAAGGACAGGGGGATCCGGGGAGCTGTTTTTT	CSVVRTGGSGELFF
-	-	TRBJ1-1	TRBV5-1	TGCGCCAGCAGCTTACTTCCTGACGTGAACACTGAAGCTTTCTTT	CASSLLPDVNTEAFF
TRBD2	-	TRBJ2-6	TRBV9	TGTGCCAGCAGCGTAGTAGGCGGGGGGGCCTCAGGGGCCAACGTCCTGACTTTC	CASSVVGGGASGANVLTF
-	-	TRBJ2-3	TRBV12-3/TRBV12-4	TGTGCCAGCAGAATCGATATCGCAGATACGCAGTATTTT	CASRIDIADTQYF
-	few	TRBJ1-1	TRBV12-3/TRBV12-4	TGTGCCAGCAGTTTTATGTCCCGGGCCGTAGCTTTCTTT	CASSFMSRAVAFF
-	-	TRBJ2-5	TRBV20-1	TGCAGTGCTAGTTGGTATCGAGAGACCCAGTACTTC	CSASWYRETQYF
TRBD1	once	TRBJ1-4	TRBV7-6	TGTGCCAGCAGCCCATACCGGGACAGTAATGAAAAACTGTTTTTT	CASSPYRDSNEKLFF
TRBD2	few	TRBJ2-1	TRBV7-9	TGTGCCAGCAGCTCGAGACTAGCGGGATCATTTATCAATGAGCAGTTCTTC	CASSSRLAGSFINEQFF
TRBD1	few	TRBJ1-1	TRBV7-9	TGTGCCAGCAGCTTTGGGACAGGGGCCCCTGAAGCTTTCTTT	CASSFGTGAPEAFF
TRBD1	-	TRBJ1-5	TRBV20-1	TGCAGTGCTCCGAAGACCGGGACAGGTACTAATCAGCCCCAGCATTTT	CSAPKTGTGTNQPQHF
TRBD1	few	TRBJ2-2	TRBV12-3/TRBV12-4	TGTGCCAGTCACAGGGGAATCGCGAACACCGGGGAGCTGTTTTTT	CASHRGIANTGELFF
-	-	TRBJ1-5	TRBV28	TGTGCCAGCATATCCTCACGCAGCCGGCCCCAGCATTTT	CASISSRSRPQHF
TRBD1	-	TRBJ2-2	TRBV18	TGTGCCAGCTCACGGCAGGGGGACACCGGGGAGCTGTTTTTT	CASSRQGDTGELFF
-	-	TRBJ1-1	TRBV29-1	TGCAGCGTTCAGCCCATTCGTGTGTCTGAAGCTTTCTTT	CSVQPIRVSEAFF
TRBD1	few	TRBJ1-2	TRBV5-5	TGTGCCAGCAGCCTGGGGGGGACAGGGGGTATCGGCTATGGCTACACCTTC	CASSLGGTGGIGYGYTF
-	-	TRBJ2-1	TRBV29-1	TGCAGCGTTGAAGATCCCGATGAGCAGTTCTTC	CSVEDPDEQFF
-	many	TRBJ2-1	TRBV7-8	TGTGCCAGCAGCTTAATGGGGAATGAGCAGTTCTTC	CASSLMGNEQFF
-	-	TRBJ1-2	TRBV2	TGTGCCAGCACCCGTAACTATGGCTACACCTTC	CASTRNYGYTF
TRBD2	-	TRBJ2-1	TRBV29-1	TGCAGCGTTGAAGGACTAGCGGGAGGAAGTTACAATGAGCAGTTCTTC	CSVEGLAGGSYNEQFF
-	-	TRBJ1-1	TRBV29-1	TGCAGCGTTGTCGTGGACAGCCGAGCTTTCTTT	CSVVVDSRAFF
-	-	TRBJ2-1	TRBV20-1	TGCAGTGCTAGGGTGGTGGGGTCCTACAATGAGCAGTTCTTC	CSARVVGSYNEQFF
-	few	TRBJ1-5	TRBV12-3/TRBV12-4	TGTGCCAGCACCCCGGGACGGATACGAAATCAGCCCCAGCATTTT	CASTPGRIRNQPQHF
-	-	TRBJ2-5	TRBV20-1	TGCAGTGCTCTGGGCCCAAACCAAGAGACCCAGTACTTC	CSALGPNQETQYF
TRBD2	-	TRBJ2-6	TRBV20-1	TGCAGTGCTAGACCTCCGACTAGCGGGAACTCTGGGGCCAACGTCCTGACTTTC	CSARPPTSGNSGANVLTF
-	many	TRBJ1-5	TRBV20-1	TGCAGTGCTAAGCCCCAGCATTTT	CSAKPQHF
-	few	TRBJ2-2	TRBV6-1	TGTGCCAGCAGGCTACAGGTTAACACCGGGGAGCTGTTTTTT	CASRLQVNTGELFF
-	few	TRBJ1-5	TRBV6-5	TGTGCCAGCAGTTACAGACCCTATAGCAATCAGCCCCAGCATTTT	CASSYRPYSNQPQHF
-	few	TRBJ1-1	TRBV7-8	TGTGCCAGCAGCATACAGGCGCTGAACACTGAAGCTTTCTTT	CASSIQALNTEAFF
-	-	TRBJ1-2	TRBV10-3	TGTGCCATCAGAGGGGAATCGGACTATGGCTACACCTTC	CAIRGESDYGYTF
TRBD2	few	TRBJ2-5	TRBV5-1	TGCGCCAGCAGCTTACGGACTAGCGGGAAAGAGACCCAGTACTTC	CASSLRTSGKETQYF
-	few	TRBJ2-5	TRBV15	TGTGCCACCAGCAGAGATCAGTTAGAGACCCAGTACTTC	CATSRDQLETQYF